This TCR beta chain is from a study of blood T cell repertoires in COVID-19. Study-level information: There were acute and convalescent COVID-19 samples, and they came from the United States, Italy and Spain.

This CDR3 has 19 amino acids. Generated by immunoSEQ multiplex PCR, the TCRdb table keeps only in-frame clones and is missing some. The table includes tens of thousands of clones, 65% to 90% detected once. The chain links TRBV21-1 to TRBJ1-6; the D call in the table, TRBD1, was not verified against the DNA. TRBV21-1 counts as a pseudogene. The clonotype comes from a human donor in a cohort sampled during active COVID-19. Sequenced input: peripheral blood. The CDR3 coding sequence is TGTGCCAGCAGCAAAGTTTTGGGGACAGGGGGCGCCTATAATTCACCCCTCCACTTT. As protein: CASSKVLGTGGAYNSPLHF.